One sample yielded the 11 T cell receptor beta chains listed below, sequenced in a study of T cells in Graves' hyperthyroidism and ophthalmopathy. Amplification of TCR beta CDR3 regions was performed using RNA transcripts as template. The HTBI set primed first-round TCR CDR3 RT-PCR. MiXCR was run by TCRdb on the multiplex PCR reads, yielding one entry per CDR3 protein. The sample includes hundreds of thousands of distinct CDR3 sequences, around 13% of them seen just once. Sequenced sample: blood. These receptors all come from a woman in her 30s with Graves' hyperthyroidism that later progressed to Graves' ophthalmopathy.

This clonotype was observed a few times. This chain links TRBV14 with TRBJ2-1; 8 bases agree with TRBD1. With V trimmed by 4 bases and J by 3 bases, 11 bases remained unmatched. The CDR3 runs to 17 residues. The V gene's germline CDR1 is SGHDN and CDR2 FVKESK. The chain's CDR3 is CASSRLNRDRFYNEQFF. Here the CDR3 DNA reads TGTGCCAGCAGCCGCCTCAACCGGGACAGGTTCTACAATGAGCAGTTCTTC.

This clonotype was seen more than once but under ten times. A read error is possible here, since a much larger clone lies one base away. This rearrangement joins TRBV9 to TRBJ2-7; 9 nucleotides match TRBD2. Losses at the gene ends were 0 bases for V and 4 bases for J; bases not matched to a gene: 2. The CDR3 has 14 residues. The germline V gene encodes CDR1 SGDLS and CDR2 YYNGEE. DNA of the CDR3: TGTGCCAGCAGCGTAGCGCGGGAGGGGTACGAGCAGTACTTC. This translates into CASSVAREGYEQYF.

This clonotype came up a few times. This chain uses TRBV7-2 with TRBJ2-2; D is possibly TRBD1 (7 bases). Trimming cost V 4 bases and J 4 bases, with 19 bases left between them. This CDR3 comprises 17 residues. Germline V lookup: CDR1 SGHTA, CDR2 FQGNSA. The chain's CDR3 is CASSSGGGALGTGELFF. The DNA of the CDR3 is TGTGCCAGCAGCTCCGGAGGGGGCGCGCTGGGCACCGGGGAGCTGTTTTTT. Full variable domain (missing parts from reference TRBV7-2 and TRBJ2-2): GAGVSQSPSNKVTEKGKDVELRCDPISGHTALYWYRQSLGQGLEFLIYFQGNSAPDKSGLPSDRFSAERTGGSVSTLTIQRTQQEDSAVYLCASSSGGGALGTGELFFGEGSRLTVL.

This clonotype was recorded many times. The chain carries TRBV29-1 and TRBJ1-1, with D tentatively TRBD1 (6 bases). CDR1 and CDR2 from the germline V gene are SQVTM and ANQGSEA. This CDR3 is 13 amino acids long. V was clipped by 5 bases and J by 4 bases, with 14 bases between them. In DNA form, the CDR3 reads TGCAGCGTTCCTTGGGGACAAGGCACTGAAGCTTTCTTT. This gives the protein CSVPWGQGTEAFF.

This clonotype was seen repeatedly, ten times or more. V and J are TRBV10-3 and TRBJ1-2; D unresolved. The CDR3 totals 15 residues. Per the germline V gene, CDR1 is ENHRY and CDR2 is SYGVKD. With 3 bases removed from V and 3 bases from J, the gap between germline ends came to 14 bases. The CDR3 region is CAISDPAGRDYGYTF. CDR3 nucleotide sequence: TGTGCCATCAGTGACCCGGCAGGAAGGGACTATGGCTACACCTTC.

V and J are TRBV5-1 and TRBJ2-3; D unclear. Looked up from germline, CDR1 is SGHRS and CDR2 is YFSETQ. The CDR3 is 15 amino acids. Trimming took off 0 bases at V and 4 bases at J, with 12 bases between the two ends. The CDR3 protein is CASSLGGNLADTQYF. DNA for the CDR3: TGCGCCAGCAGCTTGGGAGGAAACCTGGCAGATACGCAGTATTTT.

Note on this clonotype: Because it lacks the conserved phenylalanine or tryptophan at the end, this CDR3 is likely a read error. Because the CDR3's place on the DNA is in doubt, the DNA is left out and the CDR3 is given as listed by TCRdb. The chain recombines TRBV11-2 with TRBJ1-1; TRBD1, as called in the table, went unchecked against the DNA. The CDR3 is 15 amino acids long, termini counted. Germline lookup yields CDR1 SGHAT and CDR2 FQNNGV. The CDR3: CASSPQGLGNTEGFI.

This clonotype was seen many times. The rearrangement uses TRBV5-1 and TRBJ2-1, with D perhaps TRBD2 (5 bases). The CDR3 totals 11 residues. V gave up 7 bases and J gave up 6 bases, with 8 bases separating them. From germline, CDR1 is SGHRS and CDR2 YFSETQ. This CDR3 reads CASFRGNEQFF. CDR3 bases: TGCGCCAGCTTCCGGGGCAATGAGCAGTTCTTC. The entire variable domain, with the rest obtained from reference TRBV5-1 and TRBJ2-1, is as follows: KAGVTQTPRYLIKTRGQQVTLSCSPISGHRSVSWYQQTPGQGLQFLFEYFSETQRNKGNFPGRFSGRQFSNSRSEMNVSTLELGDSALYLCASFRGNEQFFGPGTRLTVL.

The sample holds many counts of this clonotype. V is TRBV12-3 or TRBV12-4 and J is TRBJ1-1; no definite D call. The CDR3 is made up of 14 amino acids. The ends were cut back, 4 bases at V and 0 bases at J, with 9 bases in the middle. CDR3 bases: TGTGCCAGCAGTTCTAGATACATGAACACTGAAGCTTTCTTT. Amino acid sequence: CASSSRYMNTEAFF.

V gene TRBV4-1 combines with J gene TRBJ2-1; D gene ambiguous. CDR1 is MGHRA and CDR2 is YSYEKL in the germline V gene. V lost 1 base and J 5 bases, leaving 9 bases between the germline ends. The CDR3 sequence is 14 residues long. The CDR3 loop reads CASSQVGADNEQFF. The CDR3 DNA is TGCGCCAGCAGCCAAGTGGGCGCCGACAATGAGCAGTTCTTC.

The chain links TRBV6-5 to TRBJ2-2; D is unclear. The V end lost 0 bases, the J end lost 13 bases, and 18 bases lay between the germline ends. This CDR3 has 15 residues. The germline V gene has CDR1 MNHEY and CDR2 SVGAGI. CDR3 region: CASSYSKGTGRRLFF. As DNA, the CDR3 is TGTGCCAGCAGTTACTCGAAGGGAACTGGCCGGCGGCTGTTTTTT.